These T cell receptor beta chains were read from a single sample in a study of T cells after yellow fever vaccination. TCRdb reprocessed the 5' RACE reads via MiXCR and lists one record per CDR3 protein. The sample holds 300,000 to 400,000 distinct CDR3 sequences; about 12% are singletons and the top ten take 2.5% to 3.5%. The specimen comprised CD4+ T cells sorted from PBMCs, sampled 15 days after the yellow fever booster vaccination. The receptors derive from a man aged 18 to 30 who received the YFV17D yellow fever vaccine. Each CDR3 is given with its conserved first and last residue. A D gene is named only where the DNA matches it firmly. A row's size may be missing; if present it is once, few, many or a size class.

D gene: TRBD2; V gene: TRBV7-2; clone size: few; J gene: TRBJ2-5; CDR3 protein: CASSLGATSGQETQYF; CDR3 DNA: TGTGCCAGCAGCTTAGGGGCTACTAGCGGCCAAGAGACCCAGTACTTC
D gene: TRBD1; V gene: TRBV9; clone size: .; J gene: TRBJ2-6; CDR3 protein: CASSVGQYSGANVLTF; CDR3 DNA: TGTGCCAGCAGCGTGGGACAGTACTCTGGGGCCAACGTCCTGACTTTC
D gene: .; V gene: TRBV3-1; clone size: few; J gene: TRBJ1-3; CDR3 protein: CASSQNSGSGNTIYF; CDR3 DNA: TGTGCCAGCAGCCAAAATAGCGGGTCTGGAAACACCATATATTTT
D gene: .; V gene: TRBV5-5; clone size: few; J gene: TRBJ1-2; CDR3 protein: CASRKPGQVYGYTF; CDR3 DNA: TGTGCCAGCAGGAAACCGGGACAAGTCTATGGCTACACCTTC
D gene: .; V gene: TRBV2; clone size: .; J gene: TRBJ2-7; CDR3 protein: CASSSGPTYEQYF; CDR3 DNA: TGTGCCAGCAGTTCGGGACCGACGTACGAGCAGTACTTC
D gene: TRBD1; V gene: TRBV7-2; clone size: few; J gene: TRBJ2-1; CDR3 protein: CASSSSRDRVHEQFF; CDR3 DNA: TGTGCCAGCAGCTCGTCCCGGGACAGGGTTCACGAGCAGTTCTTC
D gene: .; V gene: TRBV11-2; clone size: .; J gene: TRBJ1-1; CDR3 protein: CASRTATGRTMNTEAFF; CDR3 DNA: TGTGCCAGCAGAACCGCCACGGGACGCACGATGAACACTGAAGCTTTCTTT
D gene: TRBD2; V gene: TRBV20-1; clone size: .; J gene: TRBJ2-3; CDR3 protein: CSARISGGAGDTQYF; CDR3 DNA: TGCAGTGCTCGCATTAGCGGGGGGGCCGGAGATACGCAGTATTTT
D gene: TRBD2; V gene: TRBV20-1; clone size: many; J gene: TRBJ2-3; CDR3 protein: CSAPPGGGGTDTQYF; CDR3 DNA: TGCAGTGCTCCCCCCGGGGGGGGCGGCACAGATACGCAGTATTTT
D gene: .; V gene: TRBV4-3; clone size: many; J gene: TRBJ2-1; CDR3 protein: CASRGGAGLEGEQFF; CDR3 DNA: TGCGCCAGCAGAGGGGGGGCCGGACTTGAGGGTGAGCAGTTCTTC
D gene: .; V gene: TRBV7-2; clone size: few; J gene: TRBJ2-5; CDR3 protein: CASTPSRTQETQYF; CDR3 DNA: TGTGCCAGCACCCCTAGCAGGACCCAAGAGACCCAGTACTTC
D gene: .; V gene: TRBV5-1; clone size: few; J gene: TRBJ2-3; CDR3 protein: CASSFIPTDTQYF; CDR3 DNA: TGCGCCAGCAGCTTTATTCCCACAGATACGCAGTATTTT
D gene: TRBD1; V gene: TRBV11-2; clone size: .; J gene: TRBJ2-7; CDR3 protein: CASSPWGQGSNEQYF; CDR3 DNA: TGTGCCAGCAGCCCCTGGGGACAGGGCTCCAACGAGCAGTACTTC
D gene: TRBD1; V gene: TRBV27; clone size: few; J gene: TRBJ1-2; CDR3 protein: CASRHTRGSPANYGYTF; CDR3 DNA: TGTGCCAGCAGACATACCAGGGGGAGTCCTGCTAACTATGGCTACACCTTC
D gene: .; V gene: TRBV11-2; clone size: .; J gene: TRBJ2-1; CDR3 protein: CASSLALFNFEQFF; CDR3 DNA: TGTGCCAGCAGCTTAGCTTTGTTTAACTTCGAGCAGTTCTTC
D gene: TRBD2; V gene: TRBV6-1; clone size: many; J gene: TRBJ2-3; CDR3 protein: CASSEYSGGPAGTDTQYF; CDR3 DNA: TGTGCCAGCAGTGAATACAGCGGGGGCCCAGCTGGCACAGATACGCAGTATTTT
D gene: TRBD1; V gene: TRBV7-2; clone size: few; J gene: TRBJ1-1; CDR3 protein: CASSPDRARAEAFF; CDR3 DNA: TGTGCCAGCAGCCCCGACAGGGCGCGCGCTGAAGCTTTCTTT
D gene: .; V gene: TRBV5-1; clone size: few; J gene: TRBJ1-4; CDR3 protein: CASSLEGPGLFF; CDR3 DNA: TGCGCCAGCAGCTTGGAGGGTCCGGGGCTGTTTTTT
D gene: .; V gene: TRBV7-9; clone size: .; J gene: TRBJ2-7; CDR3 protein: CASGQKQVYEQYF; CDR3 DNA: TGTGCCAGTGGACAGAAACAAGTCTACGAGCAGTACTTC
D gene: .; V gene: TRBV9; clone size: .; J gene: TRBJ1-6; CDR3 protein: CASSAAYSPLHF; CDR3 DNA: TGTGCCAGCAGCGCTGCCTATTCACCCCTCCACTTT
D gene: .; V gene: TRBV27; clone size: .; J gene: TRBJ2-7; CDR3 protein: CASRPTGTAGYEQYF; CDR3 DNA: TGTGCCAGCAGGCCAACCGGGACAGCGGGCTACGAGCAGTACTTC